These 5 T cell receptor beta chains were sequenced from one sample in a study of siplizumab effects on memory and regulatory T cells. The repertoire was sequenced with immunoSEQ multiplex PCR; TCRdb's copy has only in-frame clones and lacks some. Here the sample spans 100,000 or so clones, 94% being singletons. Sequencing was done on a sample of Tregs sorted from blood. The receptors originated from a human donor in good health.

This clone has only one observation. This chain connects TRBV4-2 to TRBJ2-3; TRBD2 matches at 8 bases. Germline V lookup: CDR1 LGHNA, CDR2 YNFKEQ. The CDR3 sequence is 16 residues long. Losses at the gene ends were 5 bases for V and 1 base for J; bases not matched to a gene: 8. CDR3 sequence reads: CASSSRRREGTDTQYF. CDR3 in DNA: TGTGCCAGCAGCTCCCGCCGGCGGGAGGGCACAGATACGCAGTATTTT.

CDR3 sequence reads: CASSTSRTSGRISTGELFF. CDR3 nucleotide sequence: TGTGCCAGTAGTACCTCGCGGACTAGCGGGAGGATTAGCACCGGGGAGCTGTTTTTT. This sequence joins TRBV19 and TRBJ2-2; 14 nucleotides align to TRBD2. Germline CDR1 LNHDA, CDR2 SQIVND (reference sequence). This CDR3 is 19 amino acids long. Trimming cost V 4 bases and J 4 bases; bases outside gene matches: 11.

The CDR3 spells CASRLGQLNSPLHF. The DNA for the CDR3 is TGTGCCAGCAGATTGGGACAGCTTAATTCACCCCTCCACTTT. V gene TRBV2 combines with J gene TRBJ1-6; 7 bases agree with TRBD1. From germline, CDR1 is SNHLY and CDR2 FYNNEI. The CDR3 has 14 residues. J was trimmed by 6 bases and V by 6 bases; bases with no gene match: 5.

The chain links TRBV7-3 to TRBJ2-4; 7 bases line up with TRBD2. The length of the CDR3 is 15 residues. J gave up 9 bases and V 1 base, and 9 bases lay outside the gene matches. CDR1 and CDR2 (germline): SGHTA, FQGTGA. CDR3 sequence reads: CASSLSAARESIQYF. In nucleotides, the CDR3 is TGTGCCAGCAGCTTAAGTGCGGCGCGGGAGTCCATTCAGTACTTC. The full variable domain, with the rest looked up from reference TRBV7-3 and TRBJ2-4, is GAGVSQTPSNKVTEKGKYVELRCDPISGHTALYWYRQSLGQGPEFLIYFQGTGAADDSGLPNDRFFAVRPEGSVSTLKIQRTERGDSAVYLCASSLSAARESIQYFGAGTRLSVL.

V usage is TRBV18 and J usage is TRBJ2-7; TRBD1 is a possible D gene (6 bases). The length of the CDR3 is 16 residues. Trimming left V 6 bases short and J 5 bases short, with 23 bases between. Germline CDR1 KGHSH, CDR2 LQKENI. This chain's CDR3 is CASSPLSGVYINEQYF. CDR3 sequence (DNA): TGTGCCAGCTCCCCGCTCTCAGGGGTTTATATCAACGAGCAGTACTTC.